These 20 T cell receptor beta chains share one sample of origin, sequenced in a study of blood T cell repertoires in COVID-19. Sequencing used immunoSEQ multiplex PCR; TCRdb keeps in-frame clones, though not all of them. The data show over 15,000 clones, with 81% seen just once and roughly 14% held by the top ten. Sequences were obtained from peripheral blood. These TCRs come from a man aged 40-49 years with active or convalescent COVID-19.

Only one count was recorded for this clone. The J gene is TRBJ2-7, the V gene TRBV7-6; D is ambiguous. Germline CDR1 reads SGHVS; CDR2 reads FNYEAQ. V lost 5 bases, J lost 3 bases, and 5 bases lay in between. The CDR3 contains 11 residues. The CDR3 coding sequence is TGTGCCAGCAGCAACGGCTACGAGCAGTACTTC. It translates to CASSNGYEQYF.

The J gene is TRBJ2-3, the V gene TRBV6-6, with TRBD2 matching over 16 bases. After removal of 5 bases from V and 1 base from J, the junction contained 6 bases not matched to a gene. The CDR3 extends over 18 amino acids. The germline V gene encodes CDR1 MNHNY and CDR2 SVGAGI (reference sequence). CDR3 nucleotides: TGTGCCAGCAGTCGAAGAGGGACTAGCGGGGGGGGCACAGATACGCAGTATTTT. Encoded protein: CASSRRGTSGGGTDTQYF.

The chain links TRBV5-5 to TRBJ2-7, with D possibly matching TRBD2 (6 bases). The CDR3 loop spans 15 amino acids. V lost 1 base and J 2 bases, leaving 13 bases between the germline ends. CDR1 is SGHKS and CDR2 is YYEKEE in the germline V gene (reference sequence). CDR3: CASSLSGGSTYEQYF. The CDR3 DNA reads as TGTGCCAGCAGCTTGAGTGGGGGGAGCACCTACGAGCAGTACTTC.

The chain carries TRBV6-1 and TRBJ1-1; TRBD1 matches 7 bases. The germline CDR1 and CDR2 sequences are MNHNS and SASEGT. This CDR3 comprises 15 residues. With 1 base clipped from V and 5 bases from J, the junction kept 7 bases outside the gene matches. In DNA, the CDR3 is TGTGCCAGCAGTGAAGAGGGGGCCTTTGGGACTGAAGCTTTCTTT. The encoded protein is CASSEEGAFGTEAFF.

The CDR3 sequence: CASGAGLAVEQYF. The DNA for the CDR3 is TGCGCCAGCGGGGCCGGACTAGCGGTCGAGCAGTACTTC. The chain has TRBV4-1 and TRBJ2-7; TRBD2 aligns across 10 bases. Germline V gene lookup returns CDR1 MGHRA and CDR2 YSYEKL. The CDR3 covers 13 residues. V shed 8 bases, J shed 6 bases, and the junction held 7 bases outside the gene matches.

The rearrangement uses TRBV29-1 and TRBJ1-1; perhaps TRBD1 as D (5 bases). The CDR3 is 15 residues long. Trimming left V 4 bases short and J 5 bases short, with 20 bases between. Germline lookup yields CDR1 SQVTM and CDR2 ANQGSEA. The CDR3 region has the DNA TGCAGCGTTGTACCTTCGCAGGGATCGGTAACTGAAGCTTTCTTT. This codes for CSVVPSQGSVTEAFF.

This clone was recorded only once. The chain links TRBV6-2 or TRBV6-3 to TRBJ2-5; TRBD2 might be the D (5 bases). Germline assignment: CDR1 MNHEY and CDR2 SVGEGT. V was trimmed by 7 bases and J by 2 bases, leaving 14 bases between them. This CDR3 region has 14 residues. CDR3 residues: CASNPWGDQETQYF. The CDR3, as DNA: TGTGCCAGCAACCCATGGGGAGATCAAGAGACCCAGTACTTC.

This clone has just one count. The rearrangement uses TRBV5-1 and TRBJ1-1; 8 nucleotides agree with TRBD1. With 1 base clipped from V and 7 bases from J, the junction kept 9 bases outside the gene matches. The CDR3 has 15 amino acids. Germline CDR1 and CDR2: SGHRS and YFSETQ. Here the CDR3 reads CASSLSQGAGIEAFF. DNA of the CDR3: TGCGCCAGCAGCTTGTCTCAGGGGGCAGGTATTGAAGCTTTCTTT.

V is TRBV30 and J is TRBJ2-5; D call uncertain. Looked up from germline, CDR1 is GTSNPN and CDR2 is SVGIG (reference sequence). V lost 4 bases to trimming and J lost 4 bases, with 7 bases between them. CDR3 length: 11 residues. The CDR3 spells CAWTRLETQYF. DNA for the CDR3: TGTGCCTGGACTAGGTTAGAGACCCAGTACTTC.

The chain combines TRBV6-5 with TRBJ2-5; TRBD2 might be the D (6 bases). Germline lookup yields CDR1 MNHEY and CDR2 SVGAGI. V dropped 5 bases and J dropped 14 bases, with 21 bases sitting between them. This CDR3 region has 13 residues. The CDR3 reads CASSPVAAPRRYF. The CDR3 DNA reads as TGTGCCAGCAGTCCAGTAGCGGCCCCCCGGAGATACTTC.

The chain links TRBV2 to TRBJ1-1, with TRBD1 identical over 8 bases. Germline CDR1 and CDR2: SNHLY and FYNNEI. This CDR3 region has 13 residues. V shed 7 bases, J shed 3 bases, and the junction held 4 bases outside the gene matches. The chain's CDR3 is CASTSQGDTEAFF. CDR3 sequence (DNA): TGTGCCAGCACCTCACAGGGGGACACTGAAGCTTTCTTT. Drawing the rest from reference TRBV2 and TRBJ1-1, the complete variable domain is EPEVTQTPSHQVTQMGQEVILRCVPISNHLYFYWYRQILGQKVEFLVSFYNNEISEKSEIFDDQFSVERPDGSNFTLKIRSTKLEDSAMYFCASTSQGDTEAFFGQGTRLTVV.

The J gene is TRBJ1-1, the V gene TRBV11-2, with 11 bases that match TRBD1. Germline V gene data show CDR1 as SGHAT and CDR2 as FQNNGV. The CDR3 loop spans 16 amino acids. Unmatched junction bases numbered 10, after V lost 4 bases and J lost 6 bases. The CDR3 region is CASSSGQGAWRPEAFF. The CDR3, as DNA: TGTGCCAGCAGCTCTGGACAGGGGGCGTGGAGGCCTGAAGCTTTCTTT.

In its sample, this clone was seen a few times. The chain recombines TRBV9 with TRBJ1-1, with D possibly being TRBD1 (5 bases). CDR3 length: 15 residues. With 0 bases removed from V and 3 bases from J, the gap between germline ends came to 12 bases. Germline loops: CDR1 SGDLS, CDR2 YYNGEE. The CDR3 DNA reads TGTGCCAGCAGCGTAGAAGGAGGGGTCGACACTGAAGCTTTCTTT. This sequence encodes CASSVEGGVDTEAFF.

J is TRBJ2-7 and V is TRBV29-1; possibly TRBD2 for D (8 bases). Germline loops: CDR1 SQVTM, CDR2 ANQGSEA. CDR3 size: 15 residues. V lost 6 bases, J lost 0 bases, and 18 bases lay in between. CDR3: CSVGGETGYSYEQYF. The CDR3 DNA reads TGCAGCGTCGGGGGGGAGACAGGGTACTCCTACGAGCAGTACTTC.

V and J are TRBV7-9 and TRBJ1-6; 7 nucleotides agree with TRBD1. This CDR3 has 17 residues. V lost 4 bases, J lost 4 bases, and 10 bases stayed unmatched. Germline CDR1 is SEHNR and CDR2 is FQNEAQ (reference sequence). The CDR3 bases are TGTGCCAGCAGCTCAACAGGGGTTCCAAGATATAATTCACCCCTCCACTTT. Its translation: CASSSTGVPRYNSPLHF.

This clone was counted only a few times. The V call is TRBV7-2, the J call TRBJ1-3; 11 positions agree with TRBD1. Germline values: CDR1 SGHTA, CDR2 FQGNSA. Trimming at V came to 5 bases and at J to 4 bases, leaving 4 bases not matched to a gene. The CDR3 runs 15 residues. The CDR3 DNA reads TGTGCCAGCAGCCAAGGGACAGGGGGAGGAAACACCATATATTTT. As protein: CASSQGTGGGNTIYF.

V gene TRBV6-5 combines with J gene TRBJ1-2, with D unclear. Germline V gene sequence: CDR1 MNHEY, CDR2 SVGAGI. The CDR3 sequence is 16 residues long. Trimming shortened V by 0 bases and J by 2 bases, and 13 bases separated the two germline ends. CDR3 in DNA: TGTGCCAGCAGTTACTCAGCGGGCCTGCCCAACTATGGCTACACCTTC. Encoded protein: CASSYSAGLPNYGYTF.

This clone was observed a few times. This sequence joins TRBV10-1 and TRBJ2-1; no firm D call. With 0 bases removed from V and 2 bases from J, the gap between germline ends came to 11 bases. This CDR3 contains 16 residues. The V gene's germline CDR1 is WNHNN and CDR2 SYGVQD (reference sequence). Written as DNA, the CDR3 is TGCGCCAGCAGTGAGTCGGTCGGAGAAGCCTACAATGAGCAGTTCTTC. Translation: CASSESVGEAYNEQFF.

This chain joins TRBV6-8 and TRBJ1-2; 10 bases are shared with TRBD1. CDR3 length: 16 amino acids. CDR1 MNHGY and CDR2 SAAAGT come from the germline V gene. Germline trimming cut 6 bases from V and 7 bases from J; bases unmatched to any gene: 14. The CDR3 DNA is TGTGCCAGCAGGATCCGGGACAGGGGACTTAGGGGTGGCTACACCTTC. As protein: CASRIRDRGLRGGYTF.

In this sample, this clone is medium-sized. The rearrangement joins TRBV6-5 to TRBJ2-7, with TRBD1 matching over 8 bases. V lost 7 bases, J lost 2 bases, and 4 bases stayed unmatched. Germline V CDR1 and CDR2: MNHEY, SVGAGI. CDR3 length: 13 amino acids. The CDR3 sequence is CASKDRVPYEQYF. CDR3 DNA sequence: TGTGCCAGCAAGGACAGGGTCCCCTACGAGCAGTACTTC.